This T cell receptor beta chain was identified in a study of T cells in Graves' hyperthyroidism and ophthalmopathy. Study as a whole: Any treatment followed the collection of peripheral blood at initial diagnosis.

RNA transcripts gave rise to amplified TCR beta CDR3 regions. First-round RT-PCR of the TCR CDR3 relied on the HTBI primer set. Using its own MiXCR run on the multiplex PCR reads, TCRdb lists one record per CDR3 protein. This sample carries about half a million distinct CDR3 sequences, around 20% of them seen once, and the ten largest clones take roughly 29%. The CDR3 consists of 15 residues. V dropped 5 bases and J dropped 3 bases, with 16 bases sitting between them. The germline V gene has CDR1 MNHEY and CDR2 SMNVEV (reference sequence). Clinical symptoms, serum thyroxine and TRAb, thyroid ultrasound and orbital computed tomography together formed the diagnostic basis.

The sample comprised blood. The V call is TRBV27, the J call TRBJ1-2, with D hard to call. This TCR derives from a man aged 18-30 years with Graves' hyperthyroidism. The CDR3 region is CASSVDGSGYYGYTF. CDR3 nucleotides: TGTGCCAGCAGTGTGGACGGATCAGGATACTATGGCTACACCTTC.